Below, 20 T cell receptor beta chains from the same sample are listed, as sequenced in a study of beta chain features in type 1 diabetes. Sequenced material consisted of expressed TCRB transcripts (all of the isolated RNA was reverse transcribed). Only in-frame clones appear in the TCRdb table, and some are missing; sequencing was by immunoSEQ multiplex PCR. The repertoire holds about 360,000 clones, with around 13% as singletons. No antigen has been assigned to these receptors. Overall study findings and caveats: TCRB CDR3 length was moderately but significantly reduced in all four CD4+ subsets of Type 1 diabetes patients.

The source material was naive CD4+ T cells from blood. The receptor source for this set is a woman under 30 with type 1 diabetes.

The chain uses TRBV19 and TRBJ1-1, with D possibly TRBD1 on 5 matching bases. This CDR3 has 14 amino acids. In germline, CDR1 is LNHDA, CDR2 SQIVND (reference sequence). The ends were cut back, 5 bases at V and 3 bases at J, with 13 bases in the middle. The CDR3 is CASSRQGLDTEAFF. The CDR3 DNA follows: TGTGCCAGTAGTCGGCAGGGTCTGGACACTGAAGCTTTCTTT. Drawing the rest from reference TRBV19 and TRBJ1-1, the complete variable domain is DGGITQSPKYLFRKEGQNVTLSCEQNLNHDAMYWYRQDPGQGLRLIYYSQIVNDFQKGDIAEGYSVSREKKESFPLTVTSAQKNPTAFYLCASSRQGLDTEAFFGQGTRLTVV.

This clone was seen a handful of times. The CDR3 DNA is TGTGCCAGCCTACCTATGACAGGGCTGGGTCAGCCCCAGCATTTT. Its translation is CASLPMTGLGQPQHF. The chain combines TRBV28 with TRBJ1-5; 7 bases fit TRBD1. Germline trimming cut 8 bases from V and 6 bases from J; bases unmatched to any gene: 13. The CDR3 has 15 residues. The germline CDR1 and CDR2 sequences are MDHEN and SYDVKM.

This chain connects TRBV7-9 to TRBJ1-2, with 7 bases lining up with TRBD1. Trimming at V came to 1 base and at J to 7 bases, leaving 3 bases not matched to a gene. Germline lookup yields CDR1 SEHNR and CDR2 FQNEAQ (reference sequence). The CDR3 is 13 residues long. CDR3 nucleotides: TGTGCCAGCAGCTTAGGACAGGGAGCTGGCTACACCTTC. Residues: CASSLGQGAGYTF.

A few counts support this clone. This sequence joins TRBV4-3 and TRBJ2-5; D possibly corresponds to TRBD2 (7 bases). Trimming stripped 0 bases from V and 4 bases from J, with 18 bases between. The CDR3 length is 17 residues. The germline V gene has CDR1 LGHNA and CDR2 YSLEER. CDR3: CASSQEVPSGGGETQYF. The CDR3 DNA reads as TGCGCCAGCAGCCAAGAGGTTCCTAGCGGAGGGGGAGAGACCCAGTACTTC.

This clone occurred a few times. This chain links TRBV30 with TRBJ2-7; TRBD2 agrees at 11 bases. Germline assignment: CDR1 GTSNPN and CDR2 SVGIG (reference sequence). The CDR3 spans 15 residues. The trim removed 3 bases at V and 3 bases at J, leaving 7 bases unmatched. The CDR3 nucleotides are TGTGCCTGGAGAATGGGACTAGCGGTTGGCTACGAGCAGTACTTC. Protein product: CAWRMGLAVGYEQYF.

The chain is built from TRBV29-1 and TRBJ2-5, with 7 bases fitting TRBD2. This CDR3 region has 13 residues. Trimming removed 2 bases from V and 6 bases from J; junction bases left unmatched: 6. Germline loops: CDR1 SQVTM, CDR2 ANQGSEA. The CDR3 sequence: CSVEREVMQTQYF. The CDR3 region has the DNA TGCAGCGTTGAACGGGAGGTAATGCAGACCCAGTACTTC.

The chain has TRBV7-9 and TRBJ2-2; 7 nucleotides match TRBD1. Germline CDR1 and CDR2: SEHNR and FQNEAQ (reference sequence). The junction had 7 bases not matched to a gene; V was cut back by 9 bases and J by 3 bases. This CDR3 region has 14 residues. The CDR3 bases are TGTGCCAGGGCTACAGGGGTCGACACCGGGGAGCTGTTTTTT. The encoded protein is CARATGVDTGELFF.

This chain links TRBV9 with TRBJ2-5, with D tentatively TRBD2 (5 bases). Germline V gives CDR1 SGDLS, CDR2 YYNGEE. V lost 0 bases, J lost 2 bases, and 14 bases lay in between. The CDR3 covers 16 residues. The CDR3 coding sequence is TGTGCCAGCAGCGTAGGTCCAAGCGAGGGACAAGAGACCCAGTACTTC. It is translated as CASSVGPSEGQETQYF.

CDR3 sequence: CASSHTPSGGSYNEQFF. Here the CDR3 DNA reads TGCGCCAGCAGCCACACACCTAGCGGGGGCTCCTACAATGAGCAGTTCTTC. The chain employs TRBV4-3 and TRBJ2-1, with TRBD2 matching 10 bases. The CDR3 loop spans 17 amino acids. The germline V gene encodes CDR1 LGHNA and CDR2 YSLEER. The J segment lost 0 bases and the V segment lost 3 bases, leaving 5 bases of the junction unmatched.

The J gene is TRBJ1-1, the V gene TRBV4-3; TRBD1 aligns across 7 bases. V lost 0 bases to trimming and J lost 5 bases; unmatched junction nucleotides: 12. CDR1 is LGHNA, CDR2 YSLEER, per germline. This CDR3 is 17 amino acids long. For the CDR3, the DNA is TGCGCCAGCAGCCAAGATTTACTCAGGGGGGTTTGGACTGAAGCTTTCTTT. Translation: CASSQDLLRGVWTEAFF.

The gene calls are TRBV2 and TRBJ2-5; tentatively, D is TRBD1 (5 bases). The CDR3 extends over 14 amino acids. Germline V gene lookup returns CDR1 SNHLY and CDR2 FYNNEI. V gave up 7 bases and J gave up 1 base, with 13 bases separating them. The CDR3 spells CASNLGQLQETQYF. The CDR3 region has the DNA TGTGCCAGCAACCTAGGACAACTCCAAGAGACCCAGTACTTC. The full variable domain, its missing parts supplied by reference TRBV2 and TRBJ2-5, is EPEVTQTPSHQVTQMGQEVILRCVPISNHLYFYWYRQILGQKVEFLVSFYNNEISEKSEIFDDQFSVERPDGSNFTLKIRSTKLEDSAMYFCASNLGQLQETQYFGPGTRLLVL.

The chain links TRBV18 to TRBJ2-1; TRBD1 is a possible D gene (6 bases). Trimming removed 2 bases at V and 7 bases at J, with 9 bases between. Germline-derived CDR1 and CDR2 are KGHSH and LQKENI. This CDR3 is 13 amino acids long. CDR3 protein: CASSPRGRNEQFF. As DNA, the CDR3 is TGTGCCAGCTCACCAAGGGGGAGAAATGAGCAGTTCTTC.

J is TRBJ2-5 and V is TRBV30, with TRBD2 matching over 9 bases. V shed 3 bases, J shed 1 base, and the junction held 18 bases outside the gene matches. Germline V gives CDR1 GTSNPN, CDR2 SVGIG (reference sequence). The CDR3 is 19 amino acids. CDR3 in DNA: TGTGCCTGGAGGGGCCCGGGACTAGCCCTCTTGCCCTCCCAAGAGACCCAGTACTTC. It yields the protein CAWRGPGLALLPSQETQYF.

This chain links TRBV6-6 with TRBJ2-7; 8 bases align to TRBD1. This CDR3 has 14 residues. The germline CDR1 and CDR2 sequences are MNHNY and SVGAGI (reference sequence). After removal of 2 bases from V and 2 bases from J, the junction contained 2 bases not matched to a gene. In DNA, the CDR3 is TGTGCCAGCAGTTACCGGACAGGGACCTACGAGCAGTACTTC. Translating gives CASSYRTGTYEQYF.

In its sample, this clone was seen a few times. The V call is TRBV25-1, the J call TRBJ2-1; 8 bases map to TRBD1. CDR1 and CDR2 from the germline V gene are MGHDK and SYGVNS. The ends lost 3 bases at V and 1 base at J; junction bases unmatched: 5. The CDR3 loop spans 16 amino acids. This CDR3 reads CASSDRRQGSYNEQFF. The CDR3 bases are TGTGCCAGCAGTGACCGACGACAGGGGTCCTACAATGAGCAGTTCTTC.

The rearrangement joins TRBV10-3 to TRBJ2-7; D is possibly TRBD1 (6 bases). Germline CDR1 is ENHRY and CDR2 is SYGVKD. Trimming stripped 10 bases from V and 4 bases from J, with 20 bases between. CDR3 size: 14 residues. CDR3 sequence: CATRQAAQVYEQYF. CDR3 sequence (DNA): TGTGCCACCAGACAGGCGGCGCAAGTGTACGAGCAGTACTTC.

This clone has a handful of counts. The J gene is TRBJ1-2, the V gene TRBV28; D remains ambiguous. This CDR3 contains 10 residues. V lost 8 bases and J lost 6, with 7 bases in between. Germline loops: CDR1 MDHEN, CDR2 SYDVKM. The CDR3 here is CASGRDGYTF. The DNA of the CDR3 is TGTGCCAGCGGGAGAGATGGCTACACCTTC.

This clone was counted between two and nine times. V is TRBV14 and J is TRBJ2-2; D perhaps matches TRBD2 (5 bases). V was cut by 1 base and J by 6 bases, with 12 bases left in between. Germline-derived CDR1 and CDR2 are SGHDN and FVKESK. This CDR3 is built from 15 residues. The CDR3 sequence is CASSQAPRAPGELFF. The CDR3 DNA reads TGTGCCAGCAGCCAAGCCCCGCGGGCGCCCGGGGAGCTGTTTTTT.

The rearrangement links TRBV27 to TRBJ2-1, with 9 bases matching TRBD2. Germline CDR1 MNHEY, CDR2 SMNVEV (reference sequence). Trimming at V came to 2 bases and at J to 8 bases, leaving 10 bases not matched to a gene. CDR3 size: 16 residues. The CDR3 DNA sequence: TGTGCCAGCAGTTTAGCGGGAGGGCCGAAGGTGGATGAGCAGTTCTTC. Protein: CASSLAGGPKVDEQFF.

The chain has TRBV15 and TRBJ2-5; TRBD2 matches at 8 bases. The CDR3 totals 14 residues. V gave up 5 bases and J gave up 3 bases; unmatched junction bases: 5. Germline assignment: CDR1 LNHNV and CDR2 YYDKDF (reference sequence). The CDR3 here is CATSWGSGKETQYF. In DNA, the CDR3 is TGTGCCACCAGCTGGGGTAGCGGGAAAGAGACCCAGTACTTC.